There are a few counts of the clone carrying this T cell receptor (beta chain). Its matching antigen is unknown. This sample stems from a study of T cells after yellow fever vaccination. Study-level findings and limits: Boosting was followed by the reappearance of most primary-vaccination clones (around 95% CD4, about 88% CD8).

The CDR3 consists of 14 residues. Trimming removed 2 bases at V and 9 bases at J, with 14 bases between. In germline, CDR1 is KGHSH, CDR2 LQKENI. TCRdb re-called the 5' RACE reads with MiXCR, one entry per CDR3 protein. In the table there are some 240,000 distinct CDR3 sequences, roughly 5% of which are singletons. The chain links TRBV18 to TRBJ2-1; D is possibly TRBD1 or TRBD2 (6 bases each). This material consisted of CD4+ T cells sorted from PBMCs, taken on the day of the yellow fever booster vaccination. This sequence was found in a man younger than 35 who received the YFV17D yellow fever vaccine. CDR3: CASSPSGGRFEQFF. The CDR3 nucleotides read TGTGCCAGCTCACCATCCGGGGGCCGCTTTGAGCAGTTCTTC.